This T cell receptor (beta chain) originates from a study of shared clonotypes between healthy human individuals. Study at large: The study drew on a couple of women and a few men aged 18 to 49 as donors. Every donor yielded three CD4 naive, three CD4 memory, two CD8 naive and one CD8 memory plate.

The CDR3 length is 14 residues. Germline assignment: CDR1 MNHEY and CDR2 SMNVEV (reference sequence). V lost 8 bases and J lost 3; bases outside the gene matches: 7. Source study methods: Junction-only sequences without quality scores were provided by ImmunoSEQ, so filtering was different. The table came from immunoSEQ multiplex PCR; TCRdb's copy has only in-frame clones and leaves some out. That table is the source of V, J and clone size, and D and trimming were worked out from the DNA. This sample has roughly 2 million clones, with over 85% found just once. In regard to this clone: The sample holds other DNA sequences that translate to the same CDR3.

CD45RO-negative, CCR7-selected cells formed the naive CD8 fraction, which excluded terminally differentiated effector memory CD45RA+ cells. The V call is TRBV27, the J call TRBJ2-7, with 10 bases lining up with TRBD1. This sequence originates from a man younger than 35 in good health. Sample: naive CD8+ T cells sorted from blood. For the CDR3, the DNA is TGTGCCAGCCAGGGACAGGGGATGGGCTACGAGCAGTACTTC. Translation: CASQGQGMGYEQYF.